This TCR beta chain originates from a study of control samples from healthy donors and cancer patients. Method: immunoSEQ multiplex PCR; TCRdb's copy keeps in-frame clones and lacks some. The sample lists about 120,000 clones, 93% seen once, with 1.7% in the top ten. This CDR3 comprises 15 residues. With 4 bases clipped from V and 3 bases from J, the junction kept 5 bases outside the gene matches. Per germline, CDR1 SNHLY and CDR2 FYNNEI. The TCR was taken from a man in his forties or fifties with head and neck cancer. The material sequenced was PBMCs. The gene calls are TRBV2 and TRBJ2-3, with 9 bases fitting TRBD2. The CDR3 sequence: CASSARGGRTDTQYF. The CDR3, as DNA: TGTGCCAGCAGTGCGCGGGGGGGCCGGACAGATACGCAGTATTTT.